The 18 T cell receptor beta chains listed next were all sequenced from one sample in a study of blood T cell repertoires in COVID-19. Measured with immunoSEQ multiplex PCR; TCRdb has only the in-frame clones, and not every one. The table has approximately 210,000 clones, around 80% seen once. Material: peripheral blood. These receptor sequences come from a woman aged 50 to 60 with acute or convalescent COVID-19.

The CDR3 nucleotides are TGTGCCACCAGCAGAGAGAGTCCCCCTAGCAATCAGCCCCAGCATTTT. It is translated as CATSRESPPSNQPQHF. The chain combines TRBV15 with TRBJ1-5; D unresolved. Germline values: CDR1 LNHNV, CDR2 YYDKDF (reference sequence). V lost 0 bases and J lost 0, with 9 bases in between. The CDR3 runs 16 residues.

The chain employs TRBV29-1 and TRBJ2-3; D is uncertain. CDR1 is SQVTM and CDR2 is ANQGSEA in the germline V gene. CDR3 length: 15 residues. Trimming removed 7 bases at V and 3 bases at J, with 20 bases between. CDR3 sequence: CSGGRLDDNTDTQYF. The CDR3 region has the DNA TGCAGCGGCGGTCGATTAGACGATAATACAGATACGCAGTATTTT.

The gene calls are TRBV28 and TRBJ1-4; 11 bases map to TRBD1. In germline, CDR1 is MDHEN, CDR2 SYDVKM. The J segment lost 6 bases and the V segment lost 3 bases, leaving 0 bases of the junction unmatched. The CDR3 runs to 14 residues. The CDR3 bases are TGTGCCAGCAGTTTGGGACAGGGGGATGAAAAACTGTTTTTT. Residues: CASSLGQGDEKLFF. Full variable domain (remainder filled in from reference TRBV28 and TRBJ1-4): DVKVTQSSRYLVKRTGEKVFLECVQDMDHENMFWYRQDPGLGLRLIYFSYDVKMKEKGDIPEGYSVSREKKERFSLILESASTNQTSMYLCASSLGQGDEKLFFGSGTQLSVL.

This clone has more than one count but fewer than ten. The genes are TRBV5-1 and TRBJ1-1; 7 nucleotides align to TRBD1. The CDR3 has 13 amino acids. Germline assignment: CDR1 SGHRS and CDR2 YFSETQ. Trimming at V came to 4 bases and at J to 4 bases, leaving 4 bases not matched to a gene. The CDR3 is CASSLGQPTEAFF. CDR3 in DNA: TGCGCCAGCAGCCTGGGACAGCCCACTGAAGCTTTCTTT. Together with reference TRBV5-1 and TRBJ1-1, the CDR3 gives the full variable domain: KAGVTQTPRYLIKTRGQQVTLSCSPISGHRSVSWYQQTPGQGLQFLFEYFSETQRNKGNFPGRFSGRQFSNSRSEMNVSTLELGDSALYLCASSLGQPTEAFFGQGTRLTVV.

The gene calls are TRBV20-1 and TRBJ2-7; D unresolved. V dropped 3 bases and J dropped 4 bases, with 7 bases sitting between them. CDR1 and CDR2 (germline): DFQATT, SNEGSKA (reference sequence). CDR3 length: 11 amino acids. CDR3 in amino acids: CSASLRYEQYF. CDR3 bases: TGCAGTGCTAGCCTGAGGTACGAGCAGTACTTC.

The chain joins TRBV4-1 to TRBJ2-1; 9 bases agree with TRBD1. Germline-derived CDR1 and CDR2 are MGHRA and YSYEKL. J lost 8 bases, V lost 1 base, and 6 bases had no gene match. CDR3 size: 15 residues. The CDR3 loop is CASSQAMGQGDEQFF. CDR3 DNA sequence: TGCGCCAGCAGCCAAGCGATGGGACAGGGCGATGAGCAGTTCTTC.

The CDR3 loop is CASSARTGRNGNTIYF. The CDR3 nucleotides read TGTGCCAGCAGCGCCAGGACAGGCCGGAACGGAAACACCATATATTTT. The chain links TRBV9 to TRBJ1-3; 7 positions match TRBD1. CDR3 length: 16 amino acids. Unmatched junction bases numbered 10, after V lost 3 bases and J lost 4 bases. Germline loops: CDR1 SGDLS, CDR2 YYNGEE.

CDR3: CASSLGPHGSYEQYF. The CDR3, as DNA: TGTGCCAGCAGCTTAGGTCCCCACGGTTCCTACGAGCAGTACTTC. The genes are TRBV11-2 and TRBJ2-7; no firm D call. Germline assignment: CDR1 SGHAT and CDR2 FQNNGV. V was cut by 1 base and J by 1 base, with 11 bases left in between. This CDR3 has 15 amino acids.

The chain couples TRBV9 to TRBJ2-2; 7 nucleotides align to TRBD1. J was trimmed by 7 bases and V by 3 bases; bases with no gene match: 12. From germline, CDR1 is SGDLS and CDR2 YYNGEE. The CDR3 is 16 amino acids. The CDR3 sequence: CASSEGSTGRNGELFF. Written as DNA, the CDR3 is TGTGCCAGCAGCGAGGGCTCGACAGGGCGGAACGGGGAGCTGTTTTTT.

This clone was detected once. J is TRBJ1-6 and V is TRBV27, with TRBD1 as a possible D gene (5 bases). CDR3 length equals 13 residues. V gave up 6 bases and J gave up 9 bases, with 12 bases separating them. The V gene's germline CDR1 is MNHEY and CDR2 SMNVEV (reference sequence). CDR3 sequence: CASRGGASSPLHF. CDR3 in DNA: TGTGCCAGCAGGGGAGGGGCATCTTCACCCCTCCACTTT.

The chain combines TRBV18 with TRBJ1-1, with TRBD1 identical over 7 bases. The germline CDR1 and CDR2 sequences are KGHSH and LQKENI. The CDR3 totals 16 residues. Trimming removed 4 bases from V and 4 bases from J; junction bases left unmatched: 12. The CDR3 DNA is TGTGCCAGCTCACGGGACAGTTCAGGGTGGGGCACTGAAGCTTTCTTT. It yields the protein CASSRDSSGWGTEAFF.

This chain joins TRBV28 and TRBJ2-3; perhaps TRBD1 as D (7 bases). The CDR3 is made up of 15 amino acids. Germline V gives CDR1 MDHEN, CDR2 SYDVKM. Trimming took off 3 bases at V and 9 bases at J, with 19 bases between the two ends. CDR3 DNA: TGTGCCAGCAGTTTGAGGAGGGGGCTGAGGGAGACGCAGTATTTT. The encoded protein is CASSLRRGLRETQYF.

This sequence joins TRBV5-1 and TRBJ1-1; TRBD1 agrees at 7 bases. This CDR3 contains 14 residues. Germline CDR1 and CDR2: SGHRS and YFSETQ. Trimming removed 4 bases from V and 4 bases from J; junction bases left unmatched: 7. CDR3 region: CASSDRAGGTEAFF. CDR3 DNA sequence: TGCGCCAGCAGCGATCGGGCAGGGGGCACTGAAGCTTTCTTT.

The CDR3 loop reads CASRRTASAYGYTF. CDR3 DNA sequence: TGTGCCAGCAGAAGGACAGCCAGCGCCTATGGCTACACCTTC. This chain connects TRBV27 to TRBJ1-2; perhaps TRBD1 as D (6 bases). V lost 6 bases and J lost 4, with 15 bases in between. Per the germline V gene, CDR1 is MNHEY and CDR2 is SMNVEV (reference sequence). The CDR3 is 14 amino acids.

This chain joins TRBV21-1 and TRBJ2-1; the table's D call TRBD2 went unverified against the DNA. TRBV21-1 is designated a pseudogene. This CDR3 region has 14 residues. CDR3 region: CASSKTSGNHEQFF. In nucleotides, the CDR3 is TGTGCCAGCAGCAAAACTAGCGGGAACCATGAGCAGTTCTTC.

The V and J genes are TRBV5-8 and TRBJ2-7; TRBD1 matches 7 bases. The V gene's germline CDR1 is SGHTS and CDR2 YDEGEE. The trim removed 0 bases at V and 5 bases at J, leaving 2 bases unmatched. This CDR3 spans 13 amino acids. The CDR3 DNA sequence: TGTGCCAGCAGCTTGGGAGGGGGCGACGAGCAGTACTTC. This sequence encodes CASSLGGGDEQYF.

The chain carries TRBV6-5 and TRBJ1-6; tentative D call: TRBD1 (5 bases). The CDR3 totals 14 residues. V shed 6 bases and J shed 7 bases, with 13 bases lying between them. Germline CDR1 is MNHEY and CDR2 is SVGAGI. For the CDR3, the DNA is TGTGCCAGCAGGACCCGGGACTGGAATTCACCCCTCCACTTT. Translating gives CASRTRDWNSPLHF.

A single count supports this clone. The CDR3 spells CASSKKAGAYNEQFF. In nucleotides, the CDR3 is TGTGCCAGCAGCAAAAAAGCGGGAGCTTACAATGAGCAGTTCTTC. The chain carries TRBV11-2 and TRBJ2-1, with 8 bases that match TRBD2. The J segment lost 4 bases and the V segment lost 5 bases, leaving 7 bases of the junction unmatched. The CDR3 covers 15 residues. The germline V gene has CDR1 SGHAT and CDR2 FQNNGV.